This is a list of T cell receptor beta chains from one sample in a study of blood T cell repertoires in COVID-19. TCRdb's copy holds only in-frame clones and misses some; the assay was immunoSEQ multiplex PCR. The sample yields 200,000 to 250,000 clones, 82% seen once. The sample taken for sequencing was peripheral blood. The receptors shown here come from a woman aged 80 or older with acute or convalescent COVID-19. Both conserved end residues are part of each CDR3. The order of the fields is J gene, V gene, CDR3 length, D gene, clone size, CDR3 DNA, CDR3 protein. A D gene is named only where the DNA matches it firmly. Only part of the rows carry a size: once, few, many, or a class if the clone is expanded.

j_gene: TRBJ1-3; v_gene: TRBV5-1; len: 15; d_gene: .; abundance: .; CDR3nt: TGCGCCAGCAGCTTAGCAGGGGCGATTGGAAACACCATATATTTT; CDR3aa: CASSLAGAIGNTIYF
j_gene: TRBJ1-3; v_gene: TRBV6-5; len: 14; d_gene: TRBD1; abundance: .; CDR3nt: TGTGCCAGCAGCGCGGACAGGGGCGGAAACACCATATATTTT; CDR3aa: CASSADRGGNTIYF
j_gene: TRBJ1-2; v_gene: TRBV5-1; len: 15; d_gene: .; abundance: .; CDR3nt: TGCGCCAGCAGCCCCTATCCGGAGCCGAACTATGGCTACACCTTC; CDR3aa: CASSPYPEPNYGYTF
j_gene: TRBJ2-1; v_gene: TRBV3-1/TRBV3-2; len: 17; d_gene: TRBD2; abundance: .; CDR3nt: TGTGCCAGCAGGGACCGGGCGGGGGGGCCCTCCTACAATGAGCAGTTCTTC; CDR3aa: CASRDRAGGPSYNEQFF
j_gene: TRBJ2-2; v_gene: TRBV20-1; len: 11; d_gene: .; abundance: few; CDR3nt: TGCAGTGCCGCGATGACCGGGGAGCTGTTTTTT; CDR3aa: CSAAMTGELFF
j_gene: TRBJ1-2; v_gene: TRBV6-5; len: 15; d_gene: .; abundance: .; CDR3nt: TGTGCCAGCAGTTACTCCGGTCGAGCTAACTATGGCTACACCTTC; CDR3aa: CASSYSGRANYGYTF
j_gene: TRBJ2-5; v_gene: TRBV9; len: 14; d_gene: TRBD1; abundance: .; CDR3nt: TGTGCCAGCAGCGGACAGGGGCGGAGAGAGACCCAGTACTTC; CDR3aa: CASSGQGRRETQYF
j_gene: TRBJ1-1; v_gene: TRBV6-6; len: 14; d_gene: TRBD1; abundance: .; CDR3nt: TGTGCCAGCAGGCACCTCAGGGGGCGGACTGAAGCTTTCTTT; CDR3aa: CASRHLRGRTEAFF
j_gene: TRBJ2-6; v_gene: TRBV5-1; len: 15; d_gene: .; abundance: .; CDR3nt: TGCGCCAGCAGCTTGGTAGTCTCCGGGGCCAACGTCCTGACTTTC; CDR3aa: CASSLVVSGANVLTF
j_gene: TRBJ2-7; v_gene: TRBV25-1; len: 12; d_gene: .; abundance: once; CDR3nt: TGTGCCAGCAGTGAATCCCGTTACGAGCAGTACTTC; CDR3aa: CASSESRYEQYF
j_gene: TRBJ1-3; v_gene: TRBV5-6; len: 15; d_gene: TRBD1; abundance: few; CDR3nt: TGTGCCAGCAGCAGCTCGACAGGGTCTGGAAACACCATATATTTT; CDR3aa: CASSSSTGSGNTIYF
j_gene: TRBJ2-1; v_gene: TRBV28; len: 15; d_gene: .; abundance: .; CDR3nt: TGTGCCAGCAGTTTTTCGGGACAACTCTACAATGAGCAGTTCTTC; CDR3aa: CASSFSGQLYNEQFF
j_gene: TRBJ1-2; v_gene: TRBV19; len: 15; d_gene: TRBD1; abundance: few; CDR3nt: TGTGCCAGCACCCGGGACAGCTCAAGGGACTATGGCTACACCTTC; CDR3aa: CASTRDSSRDYGYTF
j_gene: TRBJ1-4; v_gene: TRBV28; len: 15; d_gene: .; abundance: .; CDR3nt: TGTGCCAGCAGTTTACCGACAGGCGGGCGTGAAAAACTGTTTTTT; CDR3aa: CASSLPTGGREKLFF
j_gene: TRBJ1-6; v_gene: TRBV3-1/TRBV3-2; len: 15; d_gene: TRBD1; abundance: .; CDR3nt: TGTGCCAGCAGCCAAATGGGACAGGGGATTTCACCCCTCCACTTT; CDR3aa: CASSQMGQGISPLHF
j_gene: TRBJ1-1; v_gene: TRBV6-1; len: 14; d_gene: .; abundance: .; CDR3nt: TGTGCCAGCAGTGAAGGGCCGGGGAACACTGAAGCTTTCTTT; CDR3aa: CASSEGPGNTEAFF
j_gene: TRBJ1-4; v_gene: TRBV6-6; len: 15; d_gene: TRBD1; abundance: .; CDR3nt: TGTGCCAGCAGGCCCACAGGGGGAGTAAATGAAAAACTGTTTTTT; CDR3aa: CASRPTGGVNEKLFF
j_gene: TRBJ1-4; v_gene: TRBV18; len: 16; d_gene: TRBD1; abundance: .; CDR3nt: TGTGCCAGCTCACCAGAACCGGGACAGGGGGCAGAAAAACTGTTTTTT; CDR3aa: CASSPEPGQGAEKLFF
j_gene: TRBJ2-3; v_gene: TRBV2; len: 14; d_gene: .; abundance: .; CDR3nt: TGTGCCAGCAGTGACATGGCTAGCACAGATACGCAGTATTTT; CDR3aa: CASSDMASTDTQYF
j_gene: TRBJ1-1; v_gene: TRBV19; len: 14; d_gene: .; abundance: .; CDR3nt: TGTGCCAGTAGTATAACGATTAGCAACACTGAAGCTTTCTTT; CDR3aa: CASSITISNTEAFF
j_gene: TRBJ1-5; v_gene: TRBV9; len: 13; d_gene: .; abundance: .; CDR3nt: TGTGCCAGCAGCGCAGCAATTAGGAGGCCCCAGCATTTT; CDR3aa: CASSAAIRRPQHF
j_gene: TRBJ1-1; v_gene: TRBV7-8; len: 14; d_gene: TRBD1; abundance: .; CDR3nt: TGTGCCAGCAGCCCACAGGGGGCTCGAACTGAAGCTTTCTTT; CDR3aa: CASSPQGARTEAFF
j_gene: TRBJ1-4; v_gene: TRBV4-2; len: 13; d_gene: .; abundance: .; CDR3nt: TGTGCCAGCAGCCAAGAGCCCCTGCGCAACCTGTTTTTT; CDR3aa: CASSQEPLRNLFF
j_gene: TRBJ1-1; v_gene: TRBV9; len: 14; d_gene: TRBD1; abundance: .; CDR3nt: TGTGCCAGCAGCGCCGGACAGGCGAACACTGAAGCTTTCTTT; CDR3aa: CASSAGQANTEAFF
j_gene: TRBJ1-2; v_gene: TRBV7-2; len: 15; d_gene: .; abundance: .; CDR3nt: TGTGCCAGCAGCCCCACAAGCGGGTGGGACTATGGCTACACCTTC; CDR3aa: CASSPTSGWDYGYTF
j_gene: TRBJ1-2; v_gene: TRBV19; len: 15; d_gene: TRBD1; abundance: few; CDR3nt: TGTGCCAGTAGTATAGAACGACAGGGGGCCTATGGCTACACCTTC; CDR3aa: CASSIERQGAYGYTF
j_gene: TRBJ2-1; v_gene: TRBV2; len: 15; d_gene: TRBD2; abundance: once; CDR3nt: TGTGCCAGCAGTGAGCTAGCGGGGGGGTTTGGTGAGCAGTTCTTC; CDR3aa: CASSELAGGFGEQFF
j_gene: TRBJ1-1; v_gene: TRBV24-1; len: 15; d_gene: TRBD1; abundance: .; CDR3nt: TGTGCCACCAGTGATACCCGGACAGGGAACACTGAAGCTTTCTTT; CDR3aa: CATSDTRTGNTEAFF
j_gene: TRBJ1-4; v_gene: TRBV28; len: 14; d_gene: .; abundance: .; CDR3nt: TGTGCCAGCAGTCCCCCTACAGGTGGGGGGAAACTGTTTTTT; CDR3aa: CASSPPTGGGKLFF
j_gene: TRBJ2-2; v_gene: TRBV5-5; len: 14; d_gene: .; abundance: .; CDR3nt: TGTGCCAGCAGCTCTGGCAGGGGCACCGGGGAGCTGTTTTTT; CDR3aa: CASSSGRGTGELFF
j_gene: TRBJ1-5; v_gene: TRBV5-8; len: 14; d_gene: TRBD1; abundance: .; CDR3nt: TGTGCCAGCAGCTCCACAGGGGTTTATCAGCCCCAGCATTTT; CDR3aa: CASSSTGVYQPQHF
j_gene: TRBJ1-5; v_gene: TRBV28; len: 19; d_gene: TRBD1; abundance: .; CDR3nt: TGTGCCAGCAAATCATTAGATGGTCCCCGACAGGGGGCTTCTCAGCCCCAGCATTTT; CDR3aa: CASKSLDGPRQGASQPQHF
j_gene: TRBJ2-5; v_gene: TRBV5-1; len: 16; d_gene: .; abundance: few; CDR3nt: TGCGCCAGCAGCTTGGTCGGTATGAGGAGAGGGAAGACCCAGTACTTC; CDR3aa: CASSLVGMRRGKTQYF